These 25 T cell receptor beta chains were sequenced from one sample in a study of shared T cell receptors in the human thymus. The assay was immunoSEQ multiplex PCR, and TCRdb's table has in-frame clones only and misses some. The repertoire holds hundreds of thousands of clones, with approximately 89% as singletons. Another study also made use of these data, one on human thymus T cells.

Material for sequencing was thymocytes. All receptors come from a boy in the first two years of life with a congenital heart defect.

V gene TRBV11-2 combines with J gene TRBJ1-6; 8 nucleotides line up with TRBD1. Germline V gives CDR1 SGHAT, CDR2 FQNNGV. The CDR3 is 17 residues long. J was trimmed by 5 bases and V by 5 bases; bases with no gene match: 11. The CDR3 spells CASSGRGLLSNNSPLHF. The DNA of the CDR3 is TGTGCCAGCAGCGGCAGGGGGCTTTTGTCCAATAATTCACCCCTCCACTTT.

The rearrangement uses TRBV4-1 and TRBJ1-4, with 8 bases lining up with TRBD1. CDR1 and CDR2 from the germline V gene are MGHRA and YSYEKL. The CDR3 is made up of 13 amino acids. Trimming took 1 base from V and 13 from J; bases not matched to a gene: 5. Written as DNA, the CDR3 is TGCGCCAGCAGCCAAGTTCCAGGGGGCGTACTGTTTTTT. This gives the protein CASSQVPGGVLFF.

The gene calls are TRBV9 and TRBJ2-3, with 7 bases fitting TRBD1. V lost 3 bases to trimming and J lost 3 bases; unmatched junction nucleotides: 4. Germline-derived CDR1 and CDR2 are SGDLS and YYNGEE. This CDR3 spans 14 amino acids. CDR3 nucleotide sequence: TGTGCCAGCAGCGGCCGACAGGGTACAGATACGCAGTATTTT. It codes for CASSGRQGTDTQYF.

J is TRBJ2-1 and V is TRBV28, with TRBD2 identical over 11 bases. V lost 4 bases, J lost 0 bases, and 8 bases stayed unmatched. This CDR3 region has 18 residues. Looked up from germline, CDR1 is MDHEN and CDR2 is SYDVKM. The CDR3 DNA reads as TGTGCCAGCAGTTCATGGACTAGCGGGCCTAGCTCCTACAATGAGCAGTTCTTC. Translation gives CASSSWTSGPSSYNEQFF.

The gene calls are TRBV15 and TRBJ1-5; the D is unclear. The V end was cut by 3 bases, the J end by 5 bases, with 14 bases between. CDR1 is LNHNV, CDR2 YYDKDF, per germline (reference sequence). The CDR3 runs to 15 residues. The CDR3 DNA reads TGTGCCACCAGCAGGACACTCCCCTGGGATCAGCCCCAGCATTTT. Amino acid sequence: CATSRTLPWDQPQHF. The variable domain in full, with the rest retrieved from reference TRBV15 and TRBJ1-5, is DAMVIQNPRYQVTQFGKPVTLSCSQTLNHNVMYWYQQKSSQAPKLLFHYYDKDFNNEADTPDNFQSRRPNTSFCFLDIRSPGLGDTAMYLCATSRTLPWDQPQHFGDGTRLSIL.

The chain couples TRBV28 to TRBJ1-5; perhaps TRBD1 as D (5 bases). The V gene lost 5 bases and the J gene lost 3 bases, with 8 bases spanning the gap. The germline CDR1 and CDR2 sequences are MDHEN and SYDVKM. There are 13 residues in the CDR3. The CDR3 DNA reads TGTGCCAGCAGTCAGGGTACCAATCAGCCCCAGCATTTT. Translated: CASSQGTNQPQHF.

V and J are TRBV28 and TRBJ1-5; 7 bases align to TRBD1. Germline assignment: CDR1 MDHEN and CDR2 SYDVKM. The CDR3 is made up of 13 amino acids. The V gene end was trimmed by 6 bases and the J gene end by 6 bases; junction bases not matched to a gene: 5. The CDR3 nucleotides read TGTGCCAGCAGAATCAGGGGGTTTCAGCCCCAGCATTTT. It is translated as CASRIRGFQPQHF.

V usage is TRBV4-3 and J usage is TRBJ2-7, with 12 bases matching TRBD2. The trim removed 0 bases at V and 0 bases at J, leaving 12 bases unmatched. The CDR3 length is 20 residues. CDR1 and CDR2 (germline): LGHNA, YSLEER. Here the CDR3 reads CASSQEVPGLAGHSSYEQYF. CDR3 nucleotide sequence: TGCGCCAGCAGCCAAGAGGTCCCGGGACTAGCGGGCCACAGCTCCTACGAGCAGTACTTC.

This chain uses TRBV6-6 with TRBJ2-7; 7 bases map to TRBD1. The germline V gene encodes CDR1 MNHNY and CDR2 SVGAGI (reference sequence). Trimming removed 8 bases from V and 3 bases from J; junction bases left unmatched: 16. The CDR3 sequence is 16 residues long. The CDR3 DNA follows: TGTGCCAGCGGGCTGAAAGGGGGCGTCCGATTCTACGAGCAGTACTTC. This encodes CASGLKGGVRFYEQYF.

This clone was seen once. J is TRBJ1-2 and V is TRBV7-9; 10 bases are a match to TRBD1. This CDR3 contains 15 residues. The V gene end was trimmed by 5 bases and the J gene end by 7 bases; junction bases not matched to a gene: 10. Germline V lookup: CDR1 SEHNR, CDR2 FQNEAQ (reference sequence). DNA for the CDR3: TGTGCCAGCAGCCGCGGGGACAGGGGCCTGGGTGGCTACACCTTC. It is translated as CASSRGDRGLGGYTF.

The V and J genes are TRBV6-6 and TRBJ2-1; TRBD2 matches 12 bases. V dropped 8 bases and J dropped 6; count of bases not matched to a gene: 8. The CDR3 totals 15 residues. Germline V CDR1 and CDR2: MNHNY, SVGAGI (reference sequence). CDR3 protein: CASSLAGGYLNEQFF. The DNA of the CDR3 is TGTGCCAGCTCGCTAGCGGGGGGGTATCTCAATGAGCAGTTCTTC.

The chain has TRBV4-3 and TRBJ2-3; possible D gene TRBD1, 5 bases. The CDR3 totals 16 residues. The V end lost 4 bases, the J end lost 0 bases, and 14 bases lay between the germline ends. The V gene's germline CDR1 is LGHNA and CDR2 YSLEER. CDR3 amino acids: CASSRNRPFSTDTQYF. CDR3 DNA: TGCGCCAGCAGCCGAAACAGGCCATTTAGCACAGATACGCAGTATTTT.

A remark on this clone: This specimen includes other DNA sequences encoding the same CDR3. This chain connects TRBV20-1 to TRBJ2-7, with D hard to call. Trimming shortened V by 2 bases and J by 1 base, and 3 bases separated the two germline ends. CDR3 length: 11 amino acids. Germline V gene lookup returns CDR1 DFQATT and CDR2 SNEGSKA (reference sequence). In DNA form, the CDR3 reads TGCAGTGCTAGATCTTCCTACGAGCAGTACTTC. Translated, it gives CSARSSYEQYF.

The chain is built from TRBV28 and TRBJ2-1; D uncertain. V was shortened by 5 bases and J by 6 bases, with 14 bases between the two germline ends. Germline V lookup: CDR1 MDHEN, CDR2 SYDVKM. The CDR3 has 14 amino acids. CDR3 sequence reads: CASSDAGILNEQFF. In nucleotides, the CDR3 is TGTGCCAGCAGTGACGCAGGTATACTCAATGAGCAGTTCTTC.

In its sample, this clone was seen a few times. This CDR3 is CASSTQPHGGANEKLFF. CDR3 sequence (DNA): TGTGCCAGTAGTACACAGCCCCACGGGGGGGCTAATGAAAAACTGTTTTTT. The J gene is TRBJ1-4, the V gene TRBV19; maybe TRBD1 (5 bases). CDR1 and CDR2 from the germline V gene are LNHDA and SQIVND (reference sequence). The CDR3 runs 17 residues. The V end lost 4 bases, the J end lost 3 bases, and 18 bases lay between the germline ends.

The chain recombines TRBV5-5 with TRBJ1-6; 8 bases align to TRBD1. The trim removed 4 bases at V and 2 bases at J, leaving 8 bases unmatched. Germline assignment: CDR1 SGHKS and CDR2 YYEKEE (reference sequence). CDR3 size: 17 residues. CDR3 DNA sequence: TGTGCCAGCAGCATCGACAGGGGAAGAGCCTATAATTCACCCCTCCACTTT. This translates into CASSIDRGRAYNSPLHF. Combining the CDR3 with reference TRBV5-5 and TRBJ1-6 gives the whole variable domain DAGVTQSPTHLIKTRGQQVTLRCSPISGHKSVSWYQQVLGQGPQFIFQYYEKEERGRGNFPDRFSARQFPNYSSELNVNALLLGDSALYLCASSIDRGRAYNSPLHFGNGTRLTVT.

This chain links TRBV6-1 with TRBJ1-2, with no clear D. There are 14 residues in the CDR3. The V and J ends lost 6 bases and 4 bases respectively, with 15 bases between them. CDR1 MNHNS and CDR2 SASEGT come from the germline V gene. The CDR3 nucleotides read TGTGCCAGCAGACATGGTGAAGCGGGCTATGGCTACACCTTC. Residues: CASRHGEAGYGYTF.

This sequence joins TRBV28 and TRBJ1-1; D unresolved. This CDR3 is built from 15 residues. The germline V and J ends were trimmed by 4 bases and 0 bases, with 12 bases remaining between them. Germline lookup yields CDR1 MDHEN and CDR2 SYDVKM. CDR3 sequence (DNA): TGTGCCAGCAGTTACCCACAGATTTTGAACACTGAAGCTTTCTTT. Its protein is CASSYPQILNTEAFF.

This chain connects TRBV7-9 to TRBJ1-2; no definite D call. The length of the CDR3 is 13 residues. V gave up 3 bases and J gave up 4 bases, with 9 bases separating them. Germline lookup yields CDR1 SEHNR and CDR2 FQNEAQ (reference sequence). CDR3 sequence (DNA): TGTGCCAGCAGCTTCGCTCCTAGCTATGGCTACACCTTC. It yields the protein CASSFAPSYGYTF.

This clone occurred a few times. This chain connects TRBV19 to TRBJ2-3; D is possibly TRBD2 (6 bases). Germline CDR1 LNHDA, CDR2 SQIVND (reference sequence). The CDR3 runs to 17 residues. V was clipped by 4 bases and J by 2 bases, with 19 bases between them. The CDR3 bases are TGTGCCAGTAGTACGACGAAAGCGGCGGGATACACAGATACGCAGTATTTT. Its translation is CASSTTKAAGYTDTQYF.

The gene calls are TRBV12-5 and TRBJ2-3; no reliable D call. Trimming stripped 3 bases from V and 2 bases from J, with 9 bases between. CDR3 length: 14 amino acids. Germline V lookup: CDR1 LGHNT, CDR2 FRNRAP. The CDR3 protein is CASGFTVNTDTQYF. The CDR3 coding sequence is TGTGCTAGTGGTTTTACGGTGAACACAGATACGCAGTATTTT.

The chain employs TRBV19 and TRBJ2-7; a possible D gene is TRBD1 (5 bases). CDR3 length: 13 amino acids. In germline, CDR1 is LNHDA, CDR2 SQIVND (reference sequence). V lost 11 bases to trimming and J lost 5 bases, with 19 bases between them. CDR3 residues: CASPYRLSDEQYF. The CDR3, as DNA: TGTGCCTCCCCTTACAGGTTATCCGACGAGCAGTACTTC.

This clone was seen once. This chain uses TRBV27 with TRBJ1-3; the D is unclear. In germline, CDR1 is MNHEY, CDR2 SMNVEV (reference sequence). The V end lost 5 bases, the J end lost 0 bases, and 14 bases lay between the germline ends. The CDR3 runs to 16 residues. The CDR3 DNA is TGTGCCAGCAGTCCCCTCGGGGATTCCTCTGGAAACACCATATATTTT. Translated: CASSPLGDSSGNTIYF.

This clone has only a few counts. The J gene is TRBJ2-1, the V gene TRBV29-1; D call uncertain. The CDR3 length is 17 residues. Germline V gene lookup returns CDR1 SQVTM and CDR2 ANQGSEA. V was shortened by 3 bases and J by 3 bases, with 21 bases between the two germline ends. CDR3 loop: CSVDLPAKAQDYNEQFF. The CDR3 region has the DNA TGCAGCGTTGATTTGCCAGCAAAGGCCCAGGACTACAATGAGCAGTTCTTC.

The CDR3: CASRPLAGVHHFSYEQYF. The CDR3 DNA sequence: TGTGCCAGCAGACCTTTGGCGGGGGTCCATCATTTTTCCTACGAGCAGTACTTC. The chain has TRBV6-7 and TRBJ2-7, with 7 bases aligning to TRBD2. TRBV6-7 is classed as an ORF, of uncertain function. This CDR3 has 18 amino acids. J gave up 1 base and V 6 bases, and 18 bases lay outside the gene matches.